The 7 T cell receptor beta chains below come from one sample, sequenced in a study of T cell repertoires in cytomegalovirus infection. The antigens these receptors bind are not known. TCRdb called the reads again in MiXCR, with one record for every CDR3 protein. Altogether roughly 920,000 distinct CDR3 sequences are present, about a third being singletons, with the ten largest covering over 10%. Sequencing used cultured CD8+ T cells from PBMCs, obtained from culture after CMV antigen stimulation. The receptor source for this set is a human donor in good health (CMV status not recorded). Some clones in this sample may be carry-over from other donors' samples.

The rearrangement joins TRBV2 to TRBJ1-1; D is unresolved. CDR3 length: 14 residues. With 3 bases removed from V and 5 bases from J, the gap between germline ends came to 13 bases. Germline V gene lookup returns CDR1 SNHLY and CDR2 FYNNEI. In DNA, the CDR3 is TGTGCCAGCAGTGAGTTGACACCTGAAACTGAAGCTTTCTTT. This codes for CASSELTPETEAFF. The full variable domain, in which reference TRBV2 and TRBJ1-1 provide the parts outside the CDR3, is EPEVTQTPSHQVTQMGQEVILRCVPISNHLYFYWYRQILGQKVEFLVSFYNNEISEKSEIFDDQFSVERPDGSNFTLKIRSTKLEDSAMYFCASSELTPETEAFFGQGTRLTVV.

This chain uses TRBV19 with TRBJ2-7; TRBD2 might be the D (5 bases). The germline V gene has CDR1 LNHDA and CDR2 SQIVND (reference sequence). CDR3 length: 15 amino acids. The V gene lost 5 bases and the J gene lost 5 bases, with 19 bases spanning the gap. This chain's CDR3 is CASSPGLTVEDEQYF. Written as DNA, the CDR3 is TGTGCCAGTAGTCCTGGACTGACGGTTGAGGACGAGCAGTACTTC.

This clonotype has just a few counts. The rearrangement joins TRBV7-9 to TRBJ1-2; TRBD1 might be the D (5 bases). The CDR3 is 20 amino acids. V lost 1 base, J lost 2 bases, and 26 bases lay in between. Germline V gene sequence: CDR1 SEHNR, CDR2 FQNEAQ (reference sequence). The CDR3 nucleotides are TGTGCCAGCAGCTTAGACCCTGGTGACAGCGATCCGATCTACAACTATGGCTACACCTTC. It specifies CASSLDPGDSDPIYNYGYTF.

The chain joins TRBV6-5 to TRBJ2-2; 7 positions agree with TRBD2. Trimming removed 5 bases from V and 7 bases from J; junction bases left unmatched: 13. From germline, CDR1 is MNHEY and CDR2 SVGAGI. The CDR3 runs 16 residues. CDR3 loop: CASSRDYPRVGGELFF. In nucleotides, the CDR3 is TGTGCCAGCAGTCGGGACTACCCAAGGGTGGGCGGGGAGCTGTTTTTT.

The chain joins TRBV6-6 to TRBJ1-5; possible D gene TRBD1, 5 bases. Germline values: CDR1 MNHNY, CDR2 SVGAGI (reference sequence). This CDR3 region has 17 residues. Trimming stripped 4 bases from V and 0 bases from J, with 16 bases between. The CDR3 nucleotides are TGTGCCAGCAGTTTTAGGGACTCGAGGGTTAGCAATCAGCCCCAGCATTTT. This codes for CASSFRDSRVSNQPQHF.

This clonotype showed up just a few times. The rearrangement links TRBV5-5 to TRBJ2-6, with unresolved D. Trimming removed 3 bases at V and 2 bases at J, with 6 bases between. This CDR3 region has 14 residues. From germline, CDR1 is SGHKS and CDR2 YYEKEE (reference sequence). CDR3 loop: CASSSSTGANVLTF. The CDR3 bases are TGTGCCAGCAGCTCCTCGACTGGGGCCAACGTCCTGACTTTC.

This clonotype was counted ten times or more. The rearrangement joins TRBV7-2 to TRBJ2-7, with 8 bases lining up with TRBD1. This CDR3 region has 15 residues. After removal of 4 bases from V and 5 bases from J, the junction contained 10 bases not matched to a gene. Germline V lookup: CDR1 SGHTA, CDR2 FQGNSA. This CDR3 reads CASSSRDRNPHEQYF. CDR3 DNA: TGTGCCAGCAGCTCGAGGGACAGGAACCCCCACGAGCAGTACTTC.